These T cell receptor beta chains were read from a single sample in a study of shared clonotypes between healthy human individuals. Clones were read by immunoSEQ multiplex PCR, and TCRdb kept only the in-frame ones, dropping some. This sample yields some 2.4 million clones, of which roughly 93% are seen a single time; around 0.4% belongs to the top ten. Sequencing input: naive CD4+ T cells from PBMCs. These receptors were taken from a man aged 18 to 30 in good health. Some clones in this sample may be carry-over from other donors' samples. Both conserved end residues are part of each CDR3. A D gene is named only where the DNA matches it firmly. Some rows mark clone size as missing; the rest say once, few, many or name a class of expanded clone.

J gene,V gene,clone size,D gene,CDR3 protein,CDR3 DNA
TRBJ2-7,TRBV5-1,-,TRBD1,CASTGQGYEQYF,TGCGCCAGCACCGGACAGGGCTACGAGCAGTACTTC
TRBJ2-1,TRBV9,-,-,CASSVADSYNEQFF,TGTGCCAGCAGCGTAGCCGACTCATACAATGAGCAGTTCTTC
TRBJ2-7,TRBV28,-,-,CASSLSPQYEQYF,TGTGCCAGCAGTTTATCCCCCCAGTACGAGCAGTACTTC
TRBJ2-5,TRBV7-2,-,TRBD2,CASSPGVAGVSETQYF,TGTGCCAGCAGCCCCGGGGTGGCGGGAGTTAGTGAGACCCAGTACTTC
TRBJ2-2,TRBV14,once,TRBD1,CASSLGQAGELFF,TGTGCCAGCAGCCTCGGACAGGCCGGGGAGCTGTTTTTT
TRBJ1-1,TRBV30,once,-,CAWSPRSGYHTEAFF,TGTGCCTGGAGCCCCCGGTCGGGGTATCACACTGAAGCTTTCTTT
TRBJ1-1,TRBV7-8,-,-,CASSLGRSEAFF,TGTGCCAGCAGCTTAGGTCGATCTGAAGCTTTCTTT
TRBJ1-2,TRBV5-1,-,-,CASSSPGGTNYGYTF,TGCGCCAGCAGCTCCCCGGGCGGCACTAACTATGGCTACACCTTC
TRBJ2-1,TRBV7-2,-,TRBD2,CASSLSRETYNEQFF,TGTGCCAGCAGCTTATCGCGGGAGACCTACAATGAGCAGTTCTTC
TRBJ1-2,TRBV28,-,-,CASSPGTGVRGHTF,TGTGCCAGCAGTCCGGGGACGGGCGTTAGGGGCCACACCTTC
TRBJ2-1,TRBV20-1,once,-,CSALHNEQFF,TGCAGTGCTCTTCACAATGAGCAGTTCTTC
TRBJ2-1,TRBV7-9,-,TRBD2,CASSLNLGAGAYNEQFF,TGTGCCAGCAGCTTAAATTTGGGCGCGGGAGCTTACAATGAGCAGTTCTTC
TRBJ1-4,TRBV9,-,-,CASSTVGNEKLFF,TGTGCCAGCAGCACGGTCGGGAATGAAAAACTGTTTTTT
TRBJ1-5,TRBV2,few,-,CASKTVPGQPQHF,TGTGCCAGCAAGACCGTCCCTGGGCAGCCCCAGCATTTT
TRBJ2-3,TRBV5-1,-,-,CASSPIAGTDTQYF,TGCGCCAGCAGCCCCATTGCGGGCACAGATACGCAGTATTTT
TRBJ1-4,TRBV28,-,-,CASSGGGNEKLFF,TGTGCCAGTTCGGGGGGTGGTAACGAAAAACTGTTTTTT
TRBJ2-7,TRBV2,-,TRBD1,CASSSSLGQVSEQYF,TGTGCCAGCAGTAGTTCTCTAGGACAGGTGAGCGAGCAGTACTTC
TRBJ2-1,TRBV2,-,TRBD2,CASSRPLAGGRNEQFF,TGTGCCAGCAGTCGACCCCTAGCGGGAGGTCGGAATGAGCAGTTCTTC
TRBJ1-5,TRBV4-1,once,-,CASSQGPARGGNQPQHF,TGCGCCAGCAGCCAAGGTCCAGCCCGAGGGGGCAATCAGCCCCAGCATTTT
TRBJ1-1,TRBV29-1,-,-,CSGQQVEAFF,TGCAGCGGACAACAAGTTGAAGCTTTCTTT
TRBJ2-3,TRBV27,-,TRBD2,CASRLSGRGADTQYF,TGTGCCAGCAGACTTAGCGGGAGGGGAGCCGATACGCAGTATTTT
TRBJ2-1,TRBV28,-,TRBD2,CASRRAVAGAGNEQFF,TGTGCCAGCAGGAGGGCGGTAGCGGGAGCGGGTAATGAGCAGTTCTTC
TRBJ2-5,TRBV9,-,-,CASSVGAPRWETQYF,TGTGCCAGCAGCGTAGGGGCCCCACGGTGGGAGACCCAGTACTTC
TRBJ1-2,TRBV6-5,once,-,CASSYIGRKNYGYTF,TGTGCCAGCAGTTACATCGGCAGAAAGAACTATGGCTACACCTTC
TRBJ1-4,TRBV28,-,-,CASSSLSVTNEKLFF,TGTGCCAGCAGTTCCCTTTCTGTAACTAATGAAAAACTGTTTTTT
TRBJ1-4,TRBV5-4,-,-,CASSLEGQKLFF,TGTGCCAGCAGCTTGGAGGGCCAAAAACTGTTTTTT
TRBJ2-1,TRBV7-3,once,TRBD1,CASSSWGTGDQNEQFF,TGTGCCAGCAGCAGTTGGGGGACAGGGGATCAAAATGAGCAGTTCTTC
TRBJ1-5,TRBV29-1,-,-,CSVDVGHQPQHF,TGCAGCGTTGACGTGGGCCATCAGCCCCAGCATTTT
TRBJ1-1,TRBV5-1,few,-,CASSLVDANTEAFF,TGCGCCAGCAGCTTGGTCGACGCGAACACTGAAGCTTTCTTT
TRBJ2-7,TRBV6-6,-,-,CASSGPVTSYEQYF,TGTGCCAGCAGTGGGCCGGTCACTTCCTACGAGCAGTACTTC
TRBJ2-3,TRBV6-1,-,-,CASSARGASTDTQYF,TGTGCCAGCTCCGCTCGGGGCGCCAGCACAGATACGCAGTATTTT
TRBJ1-1,TRBV29-1,once,-,CTAGKGDTEAFF,TGCACCGCTGGAAAGGGCGACACTGAAGCTTTCTTT
TRBJ1-1,TRBV5-1,-,-,CASSLASANTEAFF,TGCGCCAGCAGCTTGGCCTCGGCGAACACTGAAGCTTTCTTT
TRBJ2-3,TRBV2,-,TRBD2,CASIEVGLALADTQYF,TGTGCCAGCATCGAAGTTGGACTAGCGTTGGCAGATACGCAGTATTTT
TRBJ2-7,TRBV19,-,-,CASSIVSQGSTEQYF,TGTGCCAGTAGTATAGTCAGCCAGGGGTCAACCGAGCAGTACTTC
TRBJ2-7,TRBV5-8,-,-,CASSLGLSRGYEQYF,TGTGCCAGCAGCTTGGGATTATCACGGGGCTACGAGCAGTACTTC
TRBJ1-6,TRBV6-1,-,TRBD1,CASSDPGQGASYNSPLHF,TGTGCCAGCAGTGACCCGGGACAGGGGGCTTCCTATAATTCACCCCTCCACTTT
TRBJ2-5,TRBV6-1,-,TRBD2,CASSAPGLAGSWGETQYF,TGTGCCAGCAGTGCCCCGGGGCTAGCGGGGAGCTGGGGAGAGACCCAGTACTTC
TRBJ2-7,TRBV5-5,-,TRBD2,CASSSSGRPLEQYF,TGTGCCAGCAGCTCTAGCGGGAGGCCTTTGGAGCAGTACTTC
TRBJ2-7,TRBV9,-,TRBD2,CASSVGGGRGEQYF,TGTGCCAGCAGCGTTGGAGGCGGGAGAGGCGAGCAGTACTTC
TRBJ2-1,TRBV4-1,-,-,CASSQEVSLASYNEQFF,TGCGCCAGCAGCCAAGAGGTGAGCCTAGCGTCCTACAATGAGCAGTTCTTC
TRBJ1-1,TRBV6-1,-,TRBD1,CASSLNQGDTEAFF,TGTGCCAGCAGTCTCAACCAGGGGGATACTGAAGCTTTCTTT
TRBJ1-4,TRBV6-1,once,TRBD1,CASSEYVTGEHEKLFF,TGTGCCAGCAGTGAATACGTCACAGGGGAGCATGAAAAACTGTTTTTT
TRBJ2-2,TRBV5-4,-,TRBD1,CASSPTGGSRTGELFF,TGTGCCAGCAGCCCGACAGGGGGCAGTCGCACCGGGGAGCTGTTTTTT
TRBJ1-1,TRBV13,once,-,CASSLSEGRGNTEAFF,TGTGCCAGCAGCTTATCAGAAGGCAGGGGGAACACTGAAGCTTTCTTT
TRBJ1-1,TRBV6-5,-,-,CASRSWLMNTEAFF,TGTGCCAGCAGGTCGTGGCTCATGAACACTGAAGCTTTCTTT
TRBJ2-7,TRBV9,-,-,CASSPQGGKGYEQYF,TGTGCCAGCAGCCCCCAGGGGGGTAAGGGCTACGAGCAGTACTTC
TRBJ2-2,TRBV7-3,-,-,CASSPGQNTGELFF,TGTGCCAGCAGCCCCGGACAGAACACCGGGGAGCTGTTTTTT
TRBJ2-7,TRBV7-9,-,TRBD1,CASTSGQGGYEQYF,TGTGCCAGCACCTCCGGACAGGGGGGATACGAGCAGTACTTC
TRBJ2-5,TRBV9,-,TRBD2,CASSGTSGRARETQYF,TGTGCCAGCAGCGGGACTAGCGGGAGGGCCCGGGAGACCCAGTACTTC
TRBJ1-1,TRBV11-2,-,-,CASSLGQSSPMNTEAFF,TGTGCCAGCAGCTTAGGCCAGAGTAGTCCCATGAACACTGAAGCTTTCTTT
TRBJ1-2,TRBV25-1,once,-,CASRDPYNYGYTF,TGTGCCAGCAGGGACCCTTATAACTATGGCTACACCTTC
TRBJ2-1,TRBV18,-,TRBD2,CASSPGTSGSNNEQFF,TGTGCCAGCTCACCCGGGACTAGCGGGAGTAACAATGAGCAGTTCTTC
TRBJ1-6,TRBV7-9,-,TRBD1,CASSPGQGPNSPLHF,TGTGCCAGCAGCCCAGGACAGGGGCCTAATTCACCCCTCCACTTT
TRBJ2-2,TRBV7-3,-,-,CASSQALVTGELFF,TGTGCCAGCAGCCAGGCGCTGGTCACCGGGGAGCTGTTTTTT
TRBJ2-7,TRBV28,-,TRBD1,CASKKPGQAFYEQYF,TGTGCCAGCAAGAAGCCGGGACAGGCTTTCTACGAGCAGTACTTC
TRBJ1-3,TRBV6-5,-,TRBD1,CASSYSDRAGYTIYF,TGTGCCAGCAGTTACTCCGACAGGGCGGGTTACACCATATATTTT
TRBJ1-2,TRBV2,-,-,CASSVLQQGPGYGYTF,TGTGCCAGCAGTGTCCTTCAACAGGGTCCGGGGTATGGCTACACCTTC
TRBJ2-2,TRBV30,-,-,CARGWNTGELFF,TGTGCCCGAGGTTGGAATACTGGGGAGCTGTTTTTT
TRBJ2-7,TRBV15,-,-,CATSPGAYEQYF,TGTGCCACCAGCCCGGGTGCCTACGAGCAGTACTTC